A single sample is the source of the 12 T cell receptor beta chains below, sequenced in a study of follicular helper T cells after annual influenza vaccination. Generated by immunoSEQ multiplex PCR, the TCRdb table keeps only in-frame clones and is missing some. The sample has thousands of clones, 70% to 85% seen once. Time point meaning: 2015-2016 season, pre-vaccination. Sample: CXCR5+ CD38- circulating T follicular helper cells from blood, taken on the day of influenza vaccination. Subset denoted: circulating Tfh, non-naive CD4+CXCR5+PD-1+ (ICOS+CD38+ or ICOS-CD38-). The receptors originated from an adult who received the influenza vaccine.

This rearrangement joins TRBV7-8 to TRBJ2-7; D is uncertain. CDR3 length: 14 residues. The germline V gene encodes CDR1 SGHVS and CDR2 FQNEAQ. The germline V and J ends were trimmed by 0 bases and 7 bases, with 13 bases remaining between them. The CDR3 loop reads CASSLAALLGEQYF. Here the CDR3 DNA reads TGTGCCAGCAGCTTAGCAGCACTCCTGGGGGAGCAGTACTTC.

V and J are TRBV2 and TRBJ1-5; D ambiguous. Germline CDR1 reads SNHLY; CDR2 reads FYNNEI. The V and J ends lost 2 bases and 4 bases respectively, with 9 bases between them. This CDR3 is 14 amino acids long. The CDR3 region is CASSETNLNQPQHF. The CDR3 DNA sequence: TGTGCCAGCAGTGAAACAAACCTAAATCAGCCCCAGCATTTT.

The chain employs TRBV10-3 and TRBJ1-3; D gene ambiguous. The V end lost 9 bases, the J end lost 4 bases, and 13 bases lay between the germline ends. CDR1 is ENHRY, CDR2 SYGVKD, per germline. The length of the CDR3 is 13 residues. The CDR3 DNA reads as TGTGCCATAACCCGGACTTTGGGAAACACCATATATTTT. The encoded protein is CAITRTLGNTIYF.

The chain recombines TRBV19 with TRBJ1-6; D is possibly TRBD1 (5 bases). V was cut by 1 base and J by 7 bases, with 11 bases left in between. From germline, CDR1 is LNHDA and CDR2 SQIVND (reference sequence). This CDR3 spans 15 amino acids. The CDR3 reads CASSIGTQSNSPLHF. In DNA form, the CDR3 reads TGTGCCAGTAGTATAGGGACACAGTCGAATTCACCCCTCCACTTT.

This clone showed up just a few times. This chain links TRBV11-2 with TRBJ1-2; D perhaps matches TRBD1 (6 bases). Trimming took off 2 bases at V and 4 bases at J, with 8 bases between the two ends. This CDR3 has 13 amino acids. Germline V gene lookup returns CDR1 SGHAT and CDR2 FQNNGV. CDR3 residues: CASSLTGPYGYTF. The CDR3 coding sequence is TGTGCCAGCAGCTTAACAGGGCCCTATGGCTACACCTTC.

The CDR3 loop is CASSVEAGTTTGELFF. The DNA of the CDR3 is TGTGCCAGCAGTGTAGAGGCAGGAACTACCACCGGGGAGCTGTTTTTT. The chain links TRBV6-4 to TRBJ2-2; D unresolved. CDR1 is MRHNA and CDR2 is SNTAGT in the germline V gene. The ends were cut back, 4 bases at V and 4 bases at J, with 16 bases in the middle. The CDR3 spans 16 residues.

The CDR3 protein is CASSPRLAGGMVETQYF. As DNA, the CDR3 is TGCGCCAGCAGCCCCAGACTAGCGGGGGGGATGGTGGAGACCCAGTACTTC. V usage is TRBV5-1 and J usage is TRBJ2-5, with TRBD2 matching over 14 bases. The germline V gene has CDR1 SGHRS and CDR2 YFSETQ. V lost 4 bases, J lost 5 bases, and 10 bases stayed unmatched. The CDR3 sequence is 17 residues long.

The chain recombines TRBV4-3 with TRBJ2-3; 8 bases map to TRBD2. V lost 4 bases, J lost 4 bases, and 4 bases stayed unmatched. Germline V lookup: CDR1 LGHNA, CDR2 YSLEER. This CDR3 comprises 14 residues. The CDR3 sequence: CASSPSGGADTQYF. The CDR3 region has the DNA TGCGCCAGCAGCCCGAGCGGGGGTGCAGATACGCAGTATTTT.

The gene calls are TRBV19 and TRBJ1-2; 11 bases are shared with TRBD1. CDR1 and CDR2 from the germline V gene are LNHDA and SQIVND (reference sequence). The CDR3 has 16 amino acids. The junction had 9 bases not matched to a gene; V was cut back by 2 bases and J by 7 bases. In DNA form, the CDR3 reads TGTGCCAGTAGTATAAACGGACAGGGGGCGCATGGTGGCTACACCTTC. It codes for CASSINGQGAHGGYTF.

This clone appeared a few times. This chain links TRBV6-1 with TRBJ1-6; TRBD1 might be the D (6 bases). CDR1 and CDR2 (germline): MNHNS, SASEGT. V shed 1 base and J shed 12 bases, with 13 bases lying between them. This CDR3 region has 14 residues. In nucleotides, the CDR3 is TGTGCCAGCAGTGAAGGTCGGGCCAGGGGACCCCTCCACTTT. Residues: CASSEGRARGPLHF.

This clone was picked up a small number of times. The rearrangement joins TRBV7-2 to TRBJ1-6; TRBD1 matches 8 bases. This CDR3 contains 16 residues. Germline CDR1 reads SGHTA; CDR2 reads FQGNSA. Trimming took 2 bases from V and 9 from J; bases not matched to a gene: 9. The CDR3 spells CASSLIPGQGFSPLHF. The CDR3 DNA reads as TGTGCCAGCAGCTTAATCCCCGGACAGGGTTTTTCACCCCTCCACTTT.

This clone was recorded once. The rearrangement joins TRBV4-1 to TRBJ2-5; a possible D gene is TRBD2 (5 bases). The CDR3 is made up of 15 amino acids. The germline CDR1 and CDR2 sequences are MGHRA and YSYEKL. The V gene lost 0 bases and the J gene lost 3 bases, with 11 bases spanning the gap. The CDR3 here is CASSQDPQRKETQYF. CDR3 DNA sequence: TGCGCCAGCAGCCAAGACCCCCAGCGGAAAGAGACCCAGTACTTC.